This TCR beta chain was captured by sequencing in a study of a mutant IDH1 vaccine in newly diagnosed glioma. Study-wide context: Beginning 4-6 weeks after radiotherapy alone, or with temozolomide cycles, vaccination took place. Held at week 35, visit V12 was the safety follow-up, and visit V13 followed at week 47.

Time point of the sample: week 35, safety follow-up. In every dose of vaccine, 300 ug of mutant IDH1 20-mer peptide was given alongside topical imiquimod. On this clone itself: As yet, its antigen is unknown.

Method: immunoSEQ multiplex PCR; TCRdb's copy keeps in-frame clones and lacks some. The profile shows 35,000 to 50,000 clones, 85% to 95% of them singletons. Looked up from germline, CDR1 is MNHNY and CDR2 is SVGAGI (reference sequence). The CDR3 length is 15 residues. Trimming took 7 bases from V and 1 from J; bases not matched to a gene: 6. Sequenced here: PBMCs, sampled from a glioma patient whose treatment included an IDH1 peptide vaccine. This chain joins TRBV6-6 and TRBJ2-1, with 8 bases fitting TRBD1. The sequence came from a man aged 45-60 years with glioma. The CDR3: CASTGQGKSYNEQFF. The CDR3 nucleotides read TGTGCCAGCACCGGACAGGGAAAGTCCTACAATGAGCAGTTCTTC.